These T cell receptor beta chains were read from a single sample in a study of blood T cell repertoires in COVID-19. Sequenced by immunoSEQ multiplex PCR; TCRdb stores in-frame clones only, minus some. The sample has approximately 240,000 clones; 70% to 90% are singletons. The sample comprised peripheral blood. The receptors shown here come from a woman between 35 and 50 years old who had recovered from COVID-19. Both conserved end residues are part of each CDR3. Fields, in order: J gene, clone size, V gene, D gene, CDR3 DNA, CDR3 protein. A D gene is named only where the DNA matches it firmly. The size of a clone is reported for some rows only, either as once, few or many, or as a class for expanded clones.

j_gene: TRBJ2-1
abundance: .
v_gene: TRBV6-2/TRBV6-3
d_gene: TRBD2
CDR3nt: TGTGCCAGCAGCTTTAGCGGGGGGTCTAACAATGAGCAGTTCTTC
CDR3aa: CASSFSGGSNNEQFF

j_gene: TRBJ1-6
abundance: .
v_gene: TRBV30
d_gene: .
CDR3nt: TGTGCCTGGAGTGTTTCTTCAGGGCGAGATAATTCACCCCTCCACTTT
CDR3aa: CAWSVSSGRDNSPLHF

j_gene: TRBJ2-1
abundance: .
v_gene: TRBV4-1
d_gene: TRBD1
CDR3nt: TGCGCCAGCAGCCAAGATCCGGGGACAGGGGGCTGGGGAGGCGGAAATGAGCAGTTCTTC
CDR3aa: CASSQDPGTGGWGGGNEQFF

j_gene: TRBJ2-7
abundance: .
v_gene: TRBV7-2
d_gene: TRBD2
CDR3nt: TGTGCCAGCAGCTTAAGGGTTAGCGGGTCCTCCTACGAGCAGTACTTC
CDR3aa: CASSLRVSGSSYEQYF

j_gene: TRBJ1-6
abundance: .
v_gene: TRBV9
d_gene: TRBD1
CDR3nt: TGTGCCAGCAGCGAGGGACAGGGGAGTAGTTCACCCCTCCACTTT
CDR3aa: CASSEGQGSSSPLHF

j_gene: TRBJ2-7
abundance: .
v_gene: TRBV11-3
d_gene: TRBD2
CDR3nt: TGTGCCAGCAGCTTAGAATTGAGCGGGAGACACGAGCAGTACTTC
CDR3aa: CASSLELSGRHEQYF

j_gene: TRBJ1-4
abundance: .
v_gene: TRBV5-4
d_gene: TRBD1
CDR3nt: TGTGCCAGCAGCTACCCGGGACAGGGAAATGAAAAACTGTTTTTT
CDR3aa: CASSYPGQGNEKLFF

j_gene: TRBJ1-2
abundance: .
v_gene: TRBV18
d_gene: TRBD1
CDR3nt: TGTGCCAGCTCACCACGGGACAGGGATAGGAGCGGCTACACCTTC
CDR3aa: CASSPRDRDRSGYTF

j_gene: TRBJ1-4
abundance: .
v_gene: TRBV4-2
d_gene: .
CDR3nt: TGTGCCAGCAGCCAACAGAAAGCAACTAATGAAAAACTGTTTTTT
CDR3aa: CASSQQKATNEKLFF

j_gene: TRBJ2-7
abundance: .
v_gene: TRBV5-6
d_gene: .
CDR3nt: TGTGCCAGCAGCTTGGGAGGGGACACCTACGAGCAGTACTTC
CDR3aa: CASSLGGDTYEQYF

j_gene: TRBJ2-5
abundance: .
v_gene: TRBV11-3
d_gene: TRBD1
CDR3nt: TGTGCCAGCAGCCCGAAGGGGGCGCAAGGGGAGACCCAGTACTTC
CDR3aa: CASSPKGAQGETQYF

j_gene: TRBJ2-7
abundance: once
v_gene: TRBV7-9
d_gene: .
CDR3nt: TGTGCCAGCAGCCGTGGGGCAGGGGGGTTCGAGCAGTACTTC
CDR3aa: CASSRGAGGFEQYF

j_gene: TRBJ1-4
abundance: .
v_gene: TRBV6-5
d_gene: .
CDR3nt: TGTGCCAGCCCTGGGGGGGCCGGTGAAAAACTGTTTTTT
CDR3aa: CASPGGAGEKLFF

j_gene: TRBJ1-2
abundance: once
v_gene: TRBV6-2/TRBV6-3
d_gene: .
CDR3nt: TGTGCCAGCAGTTACTCAGGAGGGGCCTGTGCCTTC
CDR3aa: CASSYSGGACAF

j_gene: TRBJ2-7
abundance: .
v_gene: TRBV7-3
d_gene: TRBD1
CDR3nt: TGTGCCAGCAGCTCGCAGGGACAGGGGGCCCCCTACGAGCAGTACTTC
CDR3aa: CASSSQGQGAPYEQYF

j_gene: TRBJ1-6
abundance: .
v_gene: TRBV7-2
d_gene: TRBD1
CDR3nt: TGTGCCAGCAGACCCCGACAGGGGGTTAATTCACCCCTCCACTTT
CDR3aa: CASRPRQGVNSPLHF

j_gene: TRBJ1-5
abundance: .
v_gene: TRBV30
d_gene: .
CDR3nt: TGTGCCTGGAGCGTAGGGGGTGATCAGCCCCAGCATTTT
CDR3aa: CAWSVGGDQPQHF

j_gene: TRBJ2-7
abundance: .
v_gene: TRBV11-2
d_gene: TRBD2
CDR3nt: TGTGCCAGCAGCACCACCGGGACTAGCGGGAGGGCCTACGAGCAGTACTTC
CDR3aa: CASSTTGTSGRAYEQYF

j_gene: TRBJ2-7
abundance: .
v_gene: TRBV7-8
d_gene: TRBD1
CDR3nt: TGTGCCAGCAGCCTCCGGGACAGGGATGGCGAGCAGTACTTC
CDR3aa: CASSLRDRDGEQYF

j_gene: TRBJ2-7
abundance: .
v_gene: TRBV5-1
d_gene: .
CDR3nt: TGCGCCAGCAGCTCTAGGGGCAGGGTAGCCGAGCAGTACTTC
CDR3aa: CASSSRGRVAEQYF

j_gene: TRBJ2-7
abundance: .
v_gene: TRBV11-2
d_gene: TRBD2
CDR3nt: TGTGCCAGCAGCCGCGAGGGGACTAGCGGGAGGTTCTACGAGCAGTACTTC
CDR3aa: CASSREGTSGRFYEQYF

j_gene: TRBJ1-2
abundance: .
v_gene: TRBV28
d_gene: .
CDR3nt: TGTGCCAGCACCCCAAAACGGGATTCTAACTATGGCTACACCTTC
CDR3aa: CASTPKRDSNYGYTF

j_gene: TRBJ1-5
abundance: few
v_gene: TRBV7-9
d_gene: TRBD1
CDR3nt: TGTGCCAGCAGTCAGGGGGTGGGACAGCTTTATCAGCCCCAGCATTTT
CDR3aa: CASSQGVGQLYQPQHF

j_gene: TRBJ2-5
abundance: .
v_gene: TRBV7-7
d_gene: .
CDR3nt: TGTGCTAGCAGCTCTGGGCCGGGGATACAAGAGACCCAGTACTTC
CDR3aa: CASSSGPGIQETQYF

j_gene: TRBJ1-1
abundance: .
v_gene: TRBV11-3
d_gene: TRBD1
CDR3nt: TGTGCCAGCGGGGTCAGGACAGGCTCGAACACTGAAGCTTTCTTT
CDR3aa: CASGVRTGSNTEAFF

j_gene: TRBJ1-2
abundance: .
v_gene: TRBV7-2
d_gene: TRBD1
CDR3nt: TGTGCCAGCAGCACCCAGAAGGGACAGAACTATGGCTACACCTTC
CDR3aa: CASSTQKGQNYGYTF

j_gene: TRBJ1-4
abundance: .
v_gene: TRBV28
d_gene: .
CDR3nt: TGTGCCTGGGGGGGGCGAGGTGAAAAACTGTTTTTT
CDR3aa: CAWGGRGEKLFF

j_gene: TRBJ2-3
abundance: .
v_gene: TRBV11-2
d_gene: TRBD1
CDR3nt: TGTGCCAGCAGCTTAACAGGGGTGAGCACAGATACGCAGTATTTT
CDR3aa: CASSLTGVSTDTQYF

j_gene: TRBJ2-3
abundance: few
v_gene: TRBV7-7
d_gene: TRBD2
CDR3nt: TGTGCTAGCAGCCTTGGGACTAGCTCAGATACGCAGTATTTT
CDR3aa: CASSLGTSSDTQYF

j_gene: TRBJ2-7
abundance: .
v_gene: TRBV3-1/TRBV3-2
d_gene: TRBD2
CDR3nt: TGTGCCAGCAGCCGAAGGGGAGGGGTCCACGAGCAGTACTTC
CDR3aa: CASSRRGGVHEQYF

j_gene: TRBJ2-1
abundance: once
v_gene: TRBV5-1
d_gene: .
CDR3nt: TGCGCCAGCAGCTTGGTCGGAGGGCTTAATGAGCAGTTCTTC
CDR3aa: CASSLVGGLNEQFF

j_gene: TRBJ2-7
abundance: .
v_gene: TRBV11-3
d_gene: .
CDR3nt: TGTGCCAGCAGCTTAGGTCCCAGTTCCTACGAGCAGTACTTC
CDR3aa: CASSLGPSSYEQYF

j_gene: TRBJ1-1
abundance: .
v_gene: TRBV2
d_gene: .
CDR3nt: TGTGCCAGCAGTGCGTGGAGGGTACAGACTGAAGCTTTCTTT
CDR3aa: CASSAWRVQTEAFF

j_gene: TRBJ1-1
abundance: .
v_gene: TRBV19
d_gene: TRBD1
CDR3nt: TGTGCCAGTAGTATATATGCAGGGGGAAGGGGCACTGAAGCTTTCTTT
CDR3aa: CASSIYAGGRGTEAFF

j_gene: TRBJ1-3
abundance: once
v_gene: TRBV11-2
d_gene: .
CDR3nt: TGTGCCAGCAGCTCGAGGGCTGGAAGGGTGTTGGGAAACACCATATATTTT
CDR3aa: CASSSRAGRVLGNTIYF

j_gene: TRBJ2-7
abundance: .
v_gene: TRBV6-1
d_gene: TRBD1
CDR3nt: TGTGCCAGCAGTGAAAGGACAGGGGACGAGCAGTACTTC
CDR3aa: CASSERTGDEQYF

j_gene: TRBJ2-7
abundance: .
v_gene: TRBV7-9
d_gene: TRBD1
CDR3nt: TGTGCCAGCAGCTTAGTCGGACAGGGGACCTACGAGCAGTACTTC
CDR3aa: CASSLVGQGTYEQYF

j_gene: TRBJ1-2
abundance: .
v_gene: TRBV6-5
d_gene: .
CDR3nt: TGTGCCAGCAGCCCGTCCGGGGGAGGGTACTATGGCTACACCTTC
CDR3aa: CASSPSGGGYYGYTF

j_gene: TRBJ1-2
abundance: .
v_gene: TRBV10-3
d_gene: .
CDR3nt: TGTGCCATCAGTGAGTCGCAGGGTTATGGCTACACCTTC
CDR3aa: CAISESQGYGYTF

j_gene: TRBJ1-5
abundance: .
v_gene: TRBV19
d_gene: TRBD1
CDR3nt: TGTGCCAGTAGTATCGGGACAGGGGGACAGCCCCAGCATTTT
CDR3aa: CASSIGTGGQPQHF

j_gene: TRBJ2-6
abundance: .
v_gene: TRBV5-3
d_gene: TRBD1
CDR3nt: TGTGCCAGAAGCAACAGGGGGAGTGGGGCCAACGTCCTGACTTTC
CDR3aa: CARSNRGSGANVLTF

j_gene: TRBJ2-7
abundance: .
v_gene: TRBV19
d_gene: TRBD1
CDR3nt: TGTGCCAGTAGTACGGACAGGACGCAGTACTTC
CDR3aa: CASSTDRTQYF

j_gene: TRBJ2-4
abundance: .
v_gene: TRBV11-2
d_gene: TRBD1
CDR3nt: TGTGCCAGCAGCAACAGGGGGCTAGCGAACATTCAGTACTTC
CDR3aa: CASSNRGLANIQYF

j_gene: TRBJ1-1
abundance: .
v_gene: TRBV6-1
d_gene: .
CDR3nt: TGTGCCAGCAGTGAAGACTTTTCGAACACTGAAGCTTTCTTT
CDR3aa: CASSEDFSNTEAFF

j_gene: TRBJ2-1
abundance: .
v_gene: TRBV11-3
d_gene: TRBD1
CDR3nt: TGTGCCAGCAGCCGAGTTTCGACAGGGGCGAGGTTCTTC
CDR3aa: CASSRVSTGARFF

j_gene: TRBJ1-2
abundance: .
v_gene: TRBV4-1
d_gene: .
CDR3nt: TGCGCCAGCAGCCAAGATCGGAGGGATCCTAACTATGGCTACACCTTC
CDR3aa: CASSQDRRDPNYGYTF

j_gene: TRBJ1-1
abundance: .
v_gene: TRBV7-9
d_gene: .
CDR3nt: TGTGCCAGCAGCTCTAGAGACACTGAAGCTTTCTTT
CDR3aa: CASSSRDTEAFF

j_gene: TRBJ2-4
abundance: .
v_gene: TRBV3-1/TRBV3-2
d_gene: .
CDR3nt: TGTGCCAGCAGCCAAGCAGGGTCCCACAAAAACATTCAGTACTTC
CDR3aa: CASSQAGSHKNIQYF

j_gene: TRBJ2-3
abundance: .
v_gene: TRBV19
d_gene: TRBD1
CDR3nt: TGTGCCAGTAGTAGACAGGGGAGTGGAGCCGTGGGCACAGATACGCAGTATTTT
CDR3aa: CASSRQGSGAVGTDTQYF

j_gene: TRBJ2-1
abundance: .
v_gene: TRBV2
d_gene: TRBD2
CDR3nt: TGTGCCAGCGGCGGGCTAGCGGGAGGGATGGAGCAGTTCTTC
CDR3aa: CASGGLAGGMEQFF

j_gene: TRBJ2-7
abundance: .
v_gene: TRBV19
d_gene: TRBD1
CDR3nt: TGTGCCAGTAGTATGGAGTTCAGGGGGTTCAACGAGCAGTACTTC
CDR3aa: CASSMEFRGFNEQYF

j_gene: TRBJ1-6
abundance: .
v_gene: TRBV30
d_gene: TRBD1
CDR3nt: TGTGCCTGGAGTCAAGGGGGCGGAAATTCACCCCTCCACTTT
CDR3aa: CAWSQGGGNSPLHF

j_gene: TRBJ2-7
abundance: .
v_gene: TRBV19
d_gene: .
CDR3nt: TGTGCCAGTAGTGTAGCGGCAGGGCGTTCCTACGAGCAGTACTTC
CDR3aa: CASSVAAGRSYEQYF

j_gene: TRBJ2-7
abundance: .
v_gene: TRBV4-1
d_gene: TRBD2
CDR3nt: TGCGCCAGCAGCCAACGCCTGACTAGCGGGGCCTACGAGCAGTACTTC
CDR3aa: CASSQRLTSGAYEQYF

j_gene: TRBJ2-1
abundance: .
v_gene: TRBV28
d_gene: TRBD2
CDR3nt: TGTGCCGGAAGTACGGGCGGGGGGCCTTACAATGAGCAGTTCTTC
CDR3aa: CAGSTGGGPYNEQFF